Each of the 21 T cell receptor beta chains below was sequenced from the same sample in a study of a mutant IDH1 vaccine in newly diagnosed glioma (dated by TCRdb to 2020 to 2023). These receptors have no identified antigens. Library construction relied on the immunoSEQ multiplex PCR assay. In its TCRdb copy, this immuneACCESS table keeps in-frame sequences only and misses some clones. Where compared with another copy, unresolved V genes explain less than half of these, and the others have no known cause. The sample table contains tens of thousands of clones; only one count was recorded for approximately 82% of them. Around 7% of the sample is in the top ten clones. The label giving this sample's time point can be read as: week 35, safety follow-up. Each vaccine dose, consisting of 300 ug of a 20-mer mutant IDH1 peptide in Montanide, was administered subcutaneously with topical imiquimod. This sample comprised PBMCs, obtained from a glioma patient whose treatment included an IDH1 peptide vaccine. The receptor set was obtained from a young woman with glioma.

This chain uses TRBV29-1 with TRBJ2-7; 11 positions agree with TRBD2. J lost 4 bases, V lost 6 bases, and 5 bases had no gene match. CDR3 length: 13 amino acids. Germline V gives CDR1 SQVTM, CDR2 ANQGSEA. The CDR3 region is CSVGTSGDYEQYF. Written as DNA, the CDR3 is TGCAGCGTGGGGACTAGCGGAGATTACGAGCAGTACTTC.

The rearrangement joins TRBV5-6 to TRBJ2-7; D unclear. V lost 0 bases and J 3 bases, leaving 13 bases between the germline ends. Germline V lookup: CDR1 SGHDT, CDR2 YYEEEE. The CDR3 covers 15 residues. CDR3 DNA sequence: TGTGCCAGCAGCTTGGCTAGGAAGTCCCGCTACGAGCAGTACTTC. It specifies CASSLARKSRYEQYF.

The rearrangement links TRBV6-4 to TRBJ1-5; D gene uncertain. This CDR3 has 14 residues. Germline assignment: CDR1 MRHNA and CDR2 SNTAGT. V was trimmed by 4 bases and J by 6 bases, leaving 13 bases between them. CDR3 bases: TGTGCCAGCAGTGCACCAGGTGAACGTCAGCCCCAGCATTTT. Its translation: CASSAPGERQPQHF.

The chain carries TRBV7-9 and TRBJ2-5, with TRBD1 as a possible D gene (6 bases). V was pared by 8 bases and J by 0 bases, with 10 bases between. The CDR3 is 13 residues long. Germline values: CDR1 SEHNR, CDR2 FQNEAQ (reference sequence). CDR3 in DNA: TGTGCCAGCGGGGGCGCGAACCAAGAGACCCAGTACTTC. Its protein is CASGGANQETQYF.

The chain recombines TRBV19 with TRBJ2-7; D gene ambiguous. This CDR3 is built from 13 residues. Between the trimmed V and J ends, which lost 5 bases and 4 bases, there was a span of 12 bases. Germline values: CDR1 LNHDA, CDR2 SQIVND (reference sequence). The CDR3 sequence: CASSESETYEQYF. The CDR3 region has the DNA TGTGCCAGTAGTGAGTCGGAGACTTACGAGCAGTACTTC.

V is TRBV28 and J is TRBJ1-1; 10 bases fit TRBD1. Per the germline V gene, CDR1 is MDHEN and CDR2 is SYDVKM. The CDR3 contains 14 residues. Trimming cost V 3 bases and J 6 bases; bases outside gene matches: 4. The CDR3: CASSLTGGVAEAFF. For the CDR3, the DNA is TGTGCCAGCAGTTTGACAGGGGGCGTCGCTGAAGCTTTCTTT.

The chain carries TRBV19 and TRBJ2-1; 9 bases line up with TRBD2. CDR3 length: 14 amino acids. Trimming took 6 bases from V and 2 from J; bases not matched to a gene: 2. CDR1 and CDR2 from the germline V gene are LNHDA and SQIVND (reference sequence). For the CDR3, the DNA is TGTGCCAGTAGCCTAGCGGGGACCTACAATGAGCAGTTCTTC. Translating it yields CASSLAGTYNEQFF.

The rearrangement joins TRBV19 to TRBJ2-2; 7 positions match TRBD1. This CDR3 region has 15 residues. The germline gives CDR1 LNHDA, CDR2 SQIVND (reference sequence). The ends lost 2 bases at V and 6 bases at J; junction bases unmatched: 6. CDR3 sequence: CASSIRQGYAGELFF. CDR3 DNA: TGTGCCAGTAGTATAAGACAGGGATATGCCGGGGAGCTGTTTTTT.

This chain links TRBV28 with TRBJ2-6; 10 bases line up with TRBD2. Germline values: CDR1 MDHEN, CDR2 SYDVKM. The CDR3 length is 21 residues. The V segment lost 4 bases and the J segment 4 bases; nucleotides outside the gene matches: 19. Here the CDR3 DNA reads TGTGCCAGCAGTTCCCCGACGCTCTTAAGCGGGAGGGCCTCGGGGGCCAACGTCCTGACTTTC. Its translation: CASSSPTLLSGRASGANVLTF.

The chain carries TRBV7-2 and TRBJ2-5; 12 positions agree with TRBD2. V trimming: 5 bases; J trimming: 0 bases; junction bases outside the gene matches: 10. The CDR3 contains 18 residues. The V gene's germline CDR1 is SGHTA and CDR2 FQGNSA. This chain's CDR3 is CASSLSTSGGPYQETQYF. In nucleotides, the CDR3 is TGTGCCAGCAGCCTTTCGACTAGCGGGGGACCGTACCAAGAGACCCAGTACTTC.

CDR3 amino acids: CASSFGYGTGLAYNEQFF. The CDR3 DNA reads as TGTGCCAGCAGCTTTGGCTACGGGACAGGGTTGGCCTACAATGAGCAGTTCTTC. This chain uses TRBV5-6 with TRBJ2-1; 9 bases are a match to TRBD1. Germline CDR1 and CDR2: SGHDT and YYEEEE. The CDR3 consists of 18 residues. The ends lost 2 bases at V and 2 bases at J; junction bases unmatched: 11.

For the CDR3, the DNA is TGTGCCAGCAGCACGAACAGGGAATTTCGCTATGGCTACACCTTC. Its translation is CASSTNREFRYGYTF. The V gene is TRBV28, the J gene TRBJ1-2, with a weak D call TRBD1 (6 bases). Trimming took 6 bases from V and 4 from J, leaving 18 bases between them. Germline V gene sequence: CDR1 MDHEN, CDR2 SYDVKM. The CDR3 loop spans 15 amino acids.

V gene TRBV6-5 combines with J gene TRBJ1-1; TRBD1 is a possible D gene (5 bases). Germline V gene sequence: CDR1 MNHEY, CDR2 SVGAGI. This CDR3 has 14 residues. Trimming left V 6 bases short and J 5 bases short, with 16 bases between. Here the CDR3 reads CASRRRAGITEAFF. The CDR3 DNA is TGTGCCAGCAGGCGCAGGGCGGGAATAACTGAAGCTTTCTTT.

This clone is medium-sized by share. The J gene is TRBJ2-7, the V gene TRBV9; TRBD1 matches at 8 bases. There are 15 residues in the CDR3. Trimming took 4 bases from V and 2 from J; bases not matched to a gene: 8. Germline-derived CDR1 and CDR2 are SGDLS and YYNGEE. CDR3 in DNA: TGTGCCAGCAGCCCCCATCAGGGGGCTACCTACGAGCAGTACTTC. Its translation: CASSPHQGATYEQYF.

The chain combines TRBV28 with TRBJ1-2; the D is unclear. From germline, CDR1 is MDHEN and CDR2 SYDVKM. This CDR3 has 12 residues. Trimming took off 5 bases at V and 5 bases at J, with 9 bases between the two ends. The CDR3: CASSIGAYGYTF. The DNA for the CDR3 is TGTGCCAGCAGTATAGGAGCGTATGGCTACACCTTC.

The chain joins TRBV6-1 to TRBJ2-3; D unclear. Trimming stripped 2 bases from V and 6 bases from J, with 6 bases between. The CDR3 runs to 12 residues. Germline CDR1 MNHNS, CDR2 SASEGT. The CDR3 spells CASSERSDTQYF. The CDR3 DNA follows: TGTGCCAGCAGTGAAAGGTCCGATACGCAGTATTTT.

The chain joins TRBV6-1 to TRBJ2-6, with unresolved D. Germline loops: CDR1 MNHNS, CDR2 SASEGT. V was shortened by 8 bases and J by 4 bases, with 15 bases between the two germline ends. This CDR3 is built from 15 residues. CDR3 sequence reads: CASENHLNGANVLTF. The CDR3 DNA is TGTGCCAGCGAAAATCACCTTAACGGGGCCAACGTCCTGACTTTC.

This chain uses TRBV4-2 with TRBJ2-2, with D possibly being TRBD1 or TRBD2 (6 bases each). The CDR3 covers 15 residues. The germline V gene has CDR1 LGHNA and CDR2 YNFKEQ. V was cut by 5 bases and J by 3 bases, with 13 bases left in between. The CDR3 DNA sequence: TGTGCCAGCAGCGAGGGGGGATTGGACACCGGGGAGCTGTTTTTT. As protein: CASSEGGLDTGELFF.

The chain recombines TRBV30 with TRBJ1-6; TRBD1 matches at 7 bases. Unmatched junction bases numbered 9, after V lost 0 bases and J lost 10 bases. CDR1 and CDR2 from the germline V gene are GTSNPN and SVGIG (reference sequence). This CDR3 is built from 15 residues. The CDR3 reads CAWSVRGSAFSPLHF. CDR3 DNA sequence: TGTGCCTGGAGTGTCAGGGGGTCTGCCTTCTCACCCCTCCACTTT.

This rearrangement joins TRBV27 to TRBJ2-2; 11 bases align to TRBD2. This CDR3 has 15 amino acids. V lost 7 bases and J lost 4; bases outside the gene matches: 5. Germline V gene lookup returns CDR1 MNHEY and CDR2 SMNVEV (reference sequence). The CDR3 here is CASKWGLAVTGELFF. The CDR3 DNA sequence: TGTGCCAGCAAATGGGGACTAGCGGTCACCGGGGAGCTGTTTTTT.

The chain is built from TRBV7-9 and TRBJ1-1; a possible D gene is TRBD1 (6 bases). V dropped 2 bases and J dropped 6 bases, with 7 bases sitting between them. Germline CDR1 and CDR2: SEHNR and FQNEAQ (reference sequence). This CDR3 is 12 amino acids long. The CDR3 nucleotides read TGTGCCAGCAGCTTAAGGACAGCTGAAGCTTTCTTT. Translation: CASSLRTAEAFF.